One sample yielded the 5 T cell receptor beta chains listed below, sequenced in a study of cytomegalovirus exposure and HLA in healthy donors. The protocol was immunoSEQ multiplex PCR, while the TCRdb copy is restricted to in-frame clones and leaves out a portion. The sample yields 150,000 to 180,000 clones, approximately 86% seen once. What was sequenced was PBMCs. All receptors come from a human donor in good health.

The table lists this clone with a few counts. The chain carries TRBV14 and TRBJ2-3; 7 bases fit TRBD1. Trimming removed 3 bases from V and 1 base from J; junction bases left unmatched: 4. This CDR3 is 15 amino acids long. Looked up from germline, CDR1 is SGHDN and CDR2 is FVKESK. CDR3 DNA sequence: TGTGCCAGCAGCCACTGGGACAGAGGCACAGATACGCAGTATTTT. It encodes CASSHWDRGTDTQYF.

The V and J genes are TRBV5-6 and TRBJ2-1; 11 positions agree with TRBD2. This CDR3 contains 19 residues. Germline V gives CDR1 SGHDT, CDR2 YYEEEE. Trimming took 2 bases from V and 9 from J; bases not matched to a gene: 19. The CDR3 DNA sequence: TGTGCCAGCAGCTTTTCTCCACTAGCGGGGGTCCCCATGGAGGGTGAGCAGTTCTTC. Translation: CASSFSPLAGVPMEGEQFF.

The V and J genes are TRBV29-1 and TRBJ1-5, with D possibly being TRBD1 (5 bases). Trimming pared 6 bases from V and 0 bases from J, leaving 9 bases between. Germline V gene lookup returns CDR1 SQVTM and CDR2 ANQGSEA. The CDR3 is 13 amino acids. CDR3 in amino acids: CSVRRDSNQPQHF. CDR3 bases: TGCAGCGTCCGCAGGGATAGCAATCAGCCCCAGCATTTT.

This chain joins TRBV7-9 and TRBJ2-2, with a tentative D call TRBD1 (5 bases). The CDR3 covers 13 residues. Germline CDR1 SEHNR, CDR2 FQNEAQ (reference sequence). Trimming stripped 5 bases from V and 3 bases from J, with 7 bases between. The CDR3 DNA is TGTGCCAGCAGCCTCAGGGACACCGGGGAGCTGTTTTTT. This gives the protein CASSLRDTGELFF. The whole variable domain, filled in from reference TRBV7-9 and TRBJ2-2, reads DTGVSQNPRHKITKRGQNVTFRCDPISEHNRLYWYRQTLGQGPEFLTYFQNEAQLEKSRLLSDRFSAERPKGSFSTLEIQRTEQGDSAMYLCASSLRDTGELFFGEGSRLTVL.

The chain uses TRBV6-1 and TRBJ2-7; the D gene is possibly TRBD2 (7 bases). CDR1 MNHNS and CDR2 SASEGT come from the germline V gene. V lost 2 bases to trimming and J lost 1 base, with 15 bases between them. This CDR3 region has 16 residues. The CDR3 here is CASSERPGGASYEQYF. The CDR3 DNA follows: TGTGCCAGCAGTGAAAGACCGGGGGGCGCATCCTACGAGCAGTACTTC.